These T cell receptor beta chains were read from a single sample in a study of CD8 T cells in ankylosing spondylitis. TCRdb re-called the 5' RACE reads with MiXCR, one entry per CDR3 protein. Of 300,000 to 400,000 distinct CDR3 sequences in the sample, under 15% are singletons; the top ten hold around 1%. Sequenced sample: blood, either unsorted or a sorted T cell fraction (not recorded which). The receptors come from a male donor with ankylosing spondylitis or in good health (not recorded which). CDR3s include the opening cysteine and the closing phenylalanine or tryptophan. Fields, in order: J gene, V gene, clone size, D gene, CDR3 protein, CDR3 DNA. The D gene is left open where the match is weak. Size is stated for part of the rows, as once, few or many counts, or as a class when the clone is expanded.

>TRBJ1-6|TRBV7-9|NA|NA
CASTRGEANSPLHF
TGTGCCAGCACCCGTGGAGAGGCTAATTCACCCCTCCACTTT
>TRBJ2-3|TRBV6-5|NA|NA
CASSYHSTDTQYF
TGTGCCAGCAGTTACCATAGCACAGATACGCAGTATTTT
>TRBJ2-3|TRBV7-6|NA|NA
CASSVNADTQYF
TGTGCCAGCAGCGTAAACGCGGATACGCAGTATTTT
>TRBJ2-2|TRBV12-3/TRBV12-4|NA|NA
CASRIPGGGGAGELFF
TGTGCCAGCAGGATCCCCGGGGGAGGGGGGGCCGGGGAGCTGTTTTTT
>TRBJ2-1|TRBV15|many|TRBD1
CATSSLRSTGGEQFF
TGTGCCACCAGCAGTTTACGAAGTACAGGGGGGGAGCAGTTCTTC
>TRBJ2-2|TRBV14|few|NA
CASSQDGIRERELFF
TGTGCCAGCAGCCAAGATGGAATTCGGGAGCGGGAGCTGTTTTTT
>TRBJ1-1|TRBV3-1|few|NA
CASSQLTGTTEAFF
TGTGCCAGCAGCCAATTAACAGGGACCACTGAAGCTTTCTTT
>TRBJ2-3|TRBV3-1|few|NA
CASSQDVPDTQYF
TGTGCCAGCAGCCAAGACGTCCCAGATACGCAGTATTTT
>TRBJ2-3|TRBV2|NA|TRBD2
CASLGGLAGEGTDTQYF
TGTGCCAGCCTGGGAGGGCTAGCGGGAGAGGGGACAGATACGCAGTATTTT
>TRBJ2-2|TRBV7-2|NA|TRBD1
CASSSGTGPTGELFF
TGTGCCAGCAGCTCCGGGACAGGGCCCACCGGGGAGCTGTTTTTT
>TRBJ2-2|TRBV12-3/TRBV12-4|NA|TRBD1
CAFSPSPGTGYFTGELFF
TGTGCCTTCAGCCCAAGCCCCGGGACAGGCTATTTCACCGGGGAGCTGTTTTTT
>TRBJ2-1|TRBV12-3/TRBV12-4|NA|TRBD2
CASSLTASGRANNEQFF
TGTGCCAGCAGTTTAACGGCTAGCGGGAGGGCCAACAATGAGCAGTTCTTC
>TRBJ2-3|TRBV20-1|NA|TRBD2
CSARDPGGASTDTQYF
TGCAGTGCTAGAGATCCCGGGGGGGCTAGCACAGATACGCAGTATTTT
>TRBJ2-6|TRBV7-8|NA|TRBD1
CASSSGQGVGANVLTF
TGTGCCAGCAGCTCGGGACAGGGGGTCGGGGCCAACGTCCTGACTTTC
>TRBJ2-3|TRBV27|NA|TRBD2
CASSLSMGREPYF
TGTGCCAGCAGTTTATCGATGGGGCGGGAGCCGTATTTT
>TRBJ2-5|TRBV5-1|NA|NA
CASSLASGLETQYF
TGCGCCAGCAGCTTGGCATCGGGGTTAGAGACCCAGTACTTC
>TRBJ1-5|TRBV7-8|many|TRBD1
CASSSTGGAGNQPQHF
TGTGCCAGCAGCTCTACAGGGGGCGCGGGCAATCAGCCCCAGCATTTT
>TRBJ2-7|TRBV1|NA|NA
CTSSQDQTRNGYEQYF
TGCACCAGCAGCCAAGATCAAACTCGCAACGGATACGAGCAGTACTTC
>TRBJ2-1|TRBV25-1|NA|NA
CASSESAGLVYNEQFF
TGTGCCAGCAGTGAATCCGCGGGCCTGGTATACAATGAGCAGTTCTTC
>TRBJ2-7|TRBV9|few|TRBD2
CASSVEGGGYEQYF
TGTGCCAGCAGCGTAGAAGGCGGGGGCTACGAGCAGTACTTC
>TRBJ2-2|TRBV2|few|NA
CASRLAVNTGELFF
TGTGCCAGCCGGCTAGCTGTGAACACCGGGGAGCTGTTTTTT
>TRBJ2-7|TRBV29-1|NA|TRBD2
CSVGVNRAGGPSYEQYF
TGCAGCGTTGGAGTTAATCGGGCGGGAGGGCCCTCTTACGAGCAGTACTTC
>TRBJ2-1|TRBV20-1|many|TRBD2
CSAAGLAYYNEQFF
TGCAGTGCCGCGGGACTAGCGTACTACAATGAGCAGTTCTTC